The next 24 T cell receptor beta chains were all read from a single sample in a study of blood T cell repertoires in COVID-19. Method: immunoSEQ multiplex PCR; TCRdb's copy keeps in-frame clones and lacks some. The table includes over 70,000 clones, approximately 79% detected once. The sequencing sample was made of peripheral blood. These receptors originate from a man between 65 and 85 years old with active or convalescent COVID-19.

Here the CDR3 reads CASSEGLAGDRYYSNEQFF. CDR3 bases: TGTGCCAGCAGCGAGGGACTAGCGGGAGACAGGTACTACTCCAATGAGCAGTTCTTC. The chain joins TRBV9 to TRBJ2-1, with 14 positions matching TRBD2. The ends lost 3 bases at V and 6 bases at J; junction bases unmatched: 14. Germline CDR1 is SGDLS and CDR2 is YYNGEE. This CDR3 spans 19 amino acids.

The J gene is TRBJ1-5, the V gene TRBV19, with D possibly being TRBD1 (6 bases). Germline V gives CDR1 LNHDA, CDR2 SQIVND (reference sequence). The CDR3 extends over 13 amino acids. Trimming removed 5 bases from V and 9 bases from J, with 14 bases in between. CDR3 bases: TGTGCCAGTAGTGGAACTCCAGGGGCGCCCCAGCATTTT. This translates into CASSGTPGAPQHF.

The chain uses TRBV6-2 or TRBV6-3 and TRBJ2-5, with 10 positions matching TRBD2. J was trimmed by 2 bases and V by 6 bases; bases with no gene match: 9. The CDR3 runs 16 residues. Germline V gene sequence: CDR1 MNHEY, CDR2 SVGEGT. The CDR3 sequence: CASSTRLAGYQETQYF. The CDR3 DNA reads as TGTGCCAGCAGCACCAGACTAGCGGGCTATCAAGAGACCCAGTACTTC.

The chain is built from TRBV6-6 and TRBJ1-4, with 11 positions matching TRBD1. Germline assignment: CDR1 MNHNY and CDR2 SVGAGI (reference sequence). V shed 2 bases and J 7 bases; nucleotides not matched to a gene: 3. The CDR3 contains 15 residues. The CDR3 nucleotides read TGTGCCAGCAGTTACCGCGGGACAGGGGGTGAAAAACTGTTTTTT. It codes for CASSYRGTGGEKLFF.

This chain joins TRBV28 and TRBJ1-2; TRBD1 matches at 7 bases. CDR1 is MDHEN and CDR2 is SYDVKM in the germline V gene. The CDR3 has 13 amino acids. V lost 7 bases and J lost 7; bases outside the gene matches: 9. This CDR3 is CASNLGTVAGYTF. Here the CDR3 DNA reads TGTGCCAGCAACCTTGGGACAGTGGCTGGCTACACCTTC.

The CDR3, as DNA: TGTGCCAGCAGTTTTGGAGAATACCAGCCCCAGCATTTT. It yields the protein CASSFGEYQPQHF. V is TRBV12-3 or TRBV12-4 and J is TRBJ1-5; D remains ambiguous. The CDR3 has 13 residues. With 3 bases removed from V and 7 bases from J, the gap between germline ends came to 10 bases.

The rearrangement links TRBV6-2 or TRBV6-3 to TRBJ2-7; TRBD1 matches 7 bases. V was clipped by 6 bases and J by 2 bases; unmatched bases: 7. The V gene's germline CDR1 is MNHEY and CDR2 SVGEGT. This CDR3 region has 14 residues. The CDR3 region is CASSLTGFTYEQYF. CDR3 DNA: TGTGCCAGCAGCTTGACAGGGTTTACCTACGAGCAGTACTTC.

V is TRBV5-1 and J is TRBJ1-4; 12 nucleotides line up with TRBD1. The germline CDR1 and CDR2 sequences are SGHRS and YFSETQ. The CDR3 extends over 18 amino acids. The J segment lost 10 bases and the V segment lost 4 bases, leaving 17 bases of the junction unmatched. CDR3: CASSPLTWGQGAKGKLFF. The CDR3 coding sequence is TGCGCCAGCAGCCCGCTAACATGGGGACAGGGGGCCAAGGGAAAACTGTTTTTT.

This clone came up a few times. The chain recombines TRBV28 with TRBJ1-5; D remains ambiguous. CDR1 and CDR2 from the germline V gene are MDHEN and SYDVKM. Trimming removed 3 bases from V and 9 bases from J, with 9 bases in between. The CDR3 is made up of 12 amino acids. The CDR3, as DNA: TGTGCCAGCAGTTTTACGGTCGGGCCCCAGCATTTT. The encoded protein is CASSFTVGPQHF.

This clone was counted many times. The chain combines TRBV5-1 with TRBJ1-6; perhaps TRBD1 as D (6 bases). The CDR3 covers 14 residues. V lost 5 bases and J lost 7, with 13 bases in between. Germline CDR1 is SGHRS and CDR2 is YFSETQ. The CDR3 loop reads CASSRAGENSPLHF. CDR3 DNA: TGCGCCAGCAGTCGGGCAGGGGAGAATTCACCCCTCCACTTT. Combining the CDR3 with reference TRBV5-1 and TRBJ1-6 gives the whole variable domain KAGVTQTPRYLIKTRGQQVTLSCSPISGHRSVSWYQQTPGQGLQFLFEYFSETQRNKGNFPGRFSGRQFSNSRSEMNVSTLELGDSALYLCASSRAGENSPLHFGNGTRLTVT.

This chain joins TRBV2 and TRBJ2-1; D gene ambiguous. Germline V CDR1 and CDR2: SNHLY, FYNNEI. V gave up 7 bases and J gave up 7 bases, with 8 bases separating them. This CDR3 has 11 amino acids. Here the CDR3 reads CASILRNEQFF. DNA for the CDR3: TGTGCCAGCATCCTCCGGAATGAGCAGTTCTTC.

The V and J genes are TRBV3-1 (or the pseudogene TRBV3-2) and TRBJ1-3; D may be TRBD1 (5 bases). The CDR3 spans 15 residues. The germline V gene encodes CDR1 LGHDT and CDR2 YNNKEL (reference sequence). Trimming removed 5 bases at V and 5 bases at J, with 16 bases between. The chain's CDR3 is CASSSADTGRNTIYF. CDR3 sequence (DNA): TGTGCCAGCAGCTCCGCGGACACAGGACGAAACACCATATATTTT.

V usage is TRBV5-1 and J usage is TRBJ1-1; 7 bases are a match to TRBD1. V lost 4 bases and J lost 3; bases outside the gene matches: 3. The length of the CDR3 is 13 residues. Germline assignment: CDR1 SGHRS and CDR2 YFSETQ. CDR3: CASSGQVDTEAFF. In DNA form, the CDR3 reads TGCGCCAGCAGCGGACAGGTAGACACTGAAGCTTTCTTT. Supplemented by reference TRBV5-1 and TRBJ1-1, the full variable domain reads KAGVTQTPRYLIKTRGQQVTLSCSPISGHRSVSWYQQTPGQGLQFLFEYFSETQRNKGNFPGRFSGRQFSNSRSEMNVSTLELGDSALYLCASSGQVDTEAFFGQGTRLTVV.

V gene TRBV5-4 combines with J gene TRBJ2-1; TRBD1 matches 8 bases. V shed 2 bases, J shed 2 bases, and the junction held 6 bases outside the gene matches. Germline-derived CDR1 and CDR2 are SGHNT and YYREEE (reference sequence). CDR3 length equals 16 residues. The CDR3 DNA reads TGTGCCAGCAGCTTCCCCCCGACAGGGGCCTACAATGAGCAGTTCTTC. This encodes CASSFPPTGAYNEQFF. Drawing the rest from reference TRBV5-4 and TRBJ2-1, the complete variable domain is ETGVTQSPTHLIKTRGQQVTLRCSSQSGHNTVSWYQQALGQGPQFIFQYYREEENGRGNFPPRFSGLQFPNYSSELNVNALELDDSALYLCASSFPPTGAYNEQFFGPGTRLTVL.

The J gene is TRBJ2-1, the V gene TRBV10-3; 10 nucleotides align to TRBD2. After removal of 7 bases from V and 8 bases from J, the junction contained 5 bases not matched to a gene. CDR1 ENHRY and CDR2 SYGVKD come from the germline V gene. The CDR3 spans 13 residues. In DNA form, the CDR3 reads TGTGCCATCAATAGCGGGGGGCCCTATGAGCAGTTCTTC. Translating it yields CAINSGGPYEQFF.

This chain joins TRBV30 and TRBJ2-1, with 7 bases lining up with TRBD2. The CDR3 consists of 12 residues. Germline trimming cut 8 bases from V and 2 bases from J; bases unmatched to any gene: 3. The germline V gene encodes CDR1 GTSNPN and CDR2 SVGIG (reference sequence). The CDR3 reads CASSGAYNEQFF. DNA for the CDR3: TGTGCCAGCAGCGGGGCCTACAATGAGCAGTTCTTC.

The gene calls are TRBV2 and TRBJ2-7; D is unresolved. Germline CDR1 SNHLY, CDR2 FYNNEI. Trimming took off 4 bases at V and 1 base at J, with 5 bases between the two ends. The length of the CDR3 is 12 residues. The CDR3 region has the DNA TGTGCCAGCAGTGTCACATCCTACGAGCAGTACTTC. This encodes CASSVTSYEQYF.

The CDR3 coding sequence is TGTGCCAGCAGCCCAGCCAGCGGGGGAGGGTACGAGCAGTACTTC. Its protein is CASSPASGGGYEQYF. The chain couples TRBV7-2 to TRBJ2-7; 8 nucleotides line up with TRBD2. The germline V gene has CDR1 SGHTA and CDR2 FQGNSA. With V trimmed by 5 bases and J by 4 bases, 10 bases remained unmatched. The CDR3 runs 15 residues.

V is TRBV28 and J is TRBJ1-5; possible D gene TRBD1, 5 bases. This CDR3 region has 12 residues. Trimming left V 7 bases short and J 6 bases short, with 10 bases between. Germline CDR1 MDHEN, CDR2 SYDVKM. CDR3: CASNQGGQPQHF. The CDR3 nucleotides read TGTGCCAGCAACCAGGGAGGTCAGCCCCAGCATTTT. Using reference TRBV28 and TRBJ1-5 for the parts outside the CDR3, the full variable domain is DVKVTQSSRYLVKRTGEKVFLECVQDMDHENMFWYRQDPGLGLRLIYFSYDVKMKEKGDIPEGYSVSREKKERFSLILESASTNQTSMYLCASNQGGQPQHFGDGTRLSIL.

The rearrangement joins TRBV9 to TRBJ1-2; a weak D match, TRBD1 (6 bases). The CDR3 runs 15 residues. The V gene's germline CDR1 is SGDLS and CDR2 YYNGEE. The V gene lost 3 bases and the J gene lost 8 bases, with 20 bases spanning the gap. The CDR3 is CASSASTGKRGGYTF. The CDR3 region has the DNA TGTGCCAGCAGCGCATCGACAGGTAAAAGAGGAGGCTACACCTTC. Full variable domain (outside the CDR3, taken from reference TRBV9 and TRBJ1-2): DSGVTQTPKHLITATGQRVTLRCSPRSGDLSVYWYQQSLDQGLQFLIQYYNGEERAKGNILERFSAQQFPDLHSELNLSSLELGDSALYFCASSASTGKRGGYTFGSGTRLTVV.

This clone was counted many times. This chain joins TRBV2 and TRBJ2-2, with 7 bases lining up with TRBD2. Germline CDR1 reads SNHLY; CDR2 reads FYNNEI. The CDR3 has 14 amino acids. V lost 6 bases to trimming and J lost 1 base; unmatched junction nucleotides: 2. CDR3 in amino acids: CASRASGNTGELFF. The CDR3 DNA sequence: TGTGCCAGCAGGGCTAGCGGGAACACCGGGGAGCTGTTTTTT.

The chain employs TRBV13 and TRBJ2-1; 12 positions agree with TRBD2. This CDR3 region has 14 residues. The germline V gene has CDR1 PRHDT and CDR2 FYEKMQ (reference sequence). V was clipped by 6 bases and J by 4 bases; unmatched bases: 1. The CDR3 coding sequence is TGTGCCAGCAGTCTAGCGGGGGGGTACAATGAGCAGTTCTTC. Encoded protein: CASSLAGGYNEQFF.

This rearrangement joins TRBV7-9 to TRBJ1-2, with a tentative D call TRBD1 (5 bases). V shed 5 bases and J shed 6 bases, with 13 bases lying between them. The CDR3 sequence is 13 residues long. Germline values: CDR1 SEHNR, CDR2 FQNEAQ (reference sequence). CDR3 bases: TGTGCCAGCAGCATCGGTGGGGGGAATGGCTACACCTTC. Translating it yields CASSIGGGNGYTF.

This clone was recorded only once. The J gene is TRBJ2-7, the V gene TRBV3-1 (or the pseudogene TRBV3-2); 10 bases line up with TRBD2. The CDR3 extends over 17 amino acids. In germline, CDR1 is LGHDT, CDR2 YNNKEL (reference sequence). Losses at the gene ends were 1 base for V and 0 bases for J; bases not matched to a gene: 6. CDR3 DNA sequence: TGTGCCAGCAGCCAAGTGAGTCTAGCGGGGGTCTCCTACGAGCAGTACTTC. It is translated as CASSQVSLAGVSYEQYF.